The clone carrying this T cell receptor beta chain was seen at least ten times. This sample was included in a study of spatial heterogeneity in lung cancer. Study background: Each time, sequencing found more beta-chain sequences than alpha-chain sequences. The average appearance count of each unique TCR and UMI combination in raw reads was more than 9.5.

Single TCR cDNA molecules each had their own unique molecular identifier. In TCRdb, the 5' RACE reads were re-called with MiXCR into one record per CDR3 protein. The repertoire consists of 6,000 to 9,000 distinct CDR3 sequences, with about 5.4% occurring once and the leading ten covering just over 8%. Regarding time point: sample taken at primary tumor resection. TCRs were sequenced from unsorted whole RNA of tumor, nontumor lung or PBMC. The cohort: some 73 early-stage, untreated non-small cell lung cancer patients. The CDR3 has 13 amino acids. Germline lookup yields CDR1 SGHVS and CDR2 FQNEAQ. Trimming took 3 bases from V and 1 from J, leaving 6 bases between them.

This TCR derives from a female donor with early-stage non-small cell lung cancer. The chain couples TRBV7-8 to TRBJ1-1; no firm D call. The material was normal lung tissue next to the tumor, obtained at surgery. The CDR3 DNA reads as TGTGCCAGCAGCTTTACAGAGAACACTGAAGCTTTCTTT. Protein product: CASSFTENTEAFF.